The clone carrying this TCR beta chain was seen a handful of times. Its target is unknown. V dropped 4 bases and J dropped 6 bases, with 6 bases sitting between them. Germline V gene sequence: CDR1 MNHEY, CDR2 SMNVEV (reference sequence). The CDR3 has 12 residues. The data are from a study of beta chain features in type 1 diabetes. Findings and caveats of the study: A cDNA-based sequencing approach could over-represent cells with high TCR expression.

Since all of the isolated RNA was reverse transcribed, expressed TCRB transcripts were what got sequenced. Produced via immunoSEQ multiplex PCR; TCRdb's table is partial and in-frame only. In the table there are around 500,000 clones, approximately 30% of which are singletons. The sequence was obtained from a man between 18 and 29 years old in good health. The sequencing input was naive CD4+ T cells from blood. The chain carries TRBV27 and TRBJ2-2, with D hard to call. CDR3 region: CASSSSAGELFF. In nucleotides, the CDR3 is TGTGCCAGCAGTTCATCGGCCGGGGAGCTGTTTTTT.